The rows below give T cell receptor beta chains drawn from one sample of a study of blood T cell repertoires in COVID-19. Profiling relied on immunoSEQ multiplex PCR, and the TCRdb table lists in-frame clones only, not all of them. The sample holds 100,000 to 150,000 clones, about 85% seen once. The specimen was peripheral blood. All receptors come from a human donor in a cohort sampled during active COVID-19. CDR3s include the opening cysteine and the closing phenylalanine or tryptophan. Where a row states a size, it is once, few, many or the class of an expanded clone; other rows omit it.

v_call,clone_size,cdr3_aa
TRBV5-4,once,CASSEGGLQNTEAFF
TRBV6-5,.,CASSPIHREQYF
TRBV7-9,.,CASSVMNGALGGYTF
TRBV7-6,once,CASSLGSEVEKLFF
TRBV12-3/TRBV12-4,.,CASRSGDTEAFF
TRBV11-3,.,CASSLDRRSLGWDEQFF
TRBV10-1,.,CASSDPTGLEAFF
TRBV3-1/TRBV3-2,.,CASSRGAGMNTEAFF
TRBV9,.,CASSVQGQNYGYTF
TRBV5-1,.,CASRGGVSYEQYF
TRBV5-8,.,CASSPDRVNSPLHF
TRBV6-5,.,CASSPTGDGYTF
TRBV10-2,.,CASMNPGMDRKGGEAFF
TRBV10-2,once,CATRTSGDTGELFF
TRBV11-3,.,CASSQQGAGGYTF
TRBV6-4,.,CASSEVAGGDDTQYF
TRBV28,few,CASSSPHRGTPYEQYF
TRBV19,.,CASSIPAERIGYGYTF
TRBV15,once,CATSRDEGVAGELFF
TRBV14,.,CASSRVRDTAYEQYF
TRBV2,.,CASSVPIAGGHNEQFF
TRBV7-9,.,CASSRDRTNTEAFF
TRBV14,few,CASSQVSGYGYTF
TRBV6-5,once,CASSPRQGTEETQYF
TRBV3-1/TRBV3-2,.,CASSQVGGRRELFF
TRBV11-1,.,CASSQPGTGRELFF
TRBV5-6,.,CASTPGLASPTGELFF
TRBV2,.,CASSERTGGDTEAFF
TRBV4-1,few,CASSHPDFQETQYF
TRBV5-1,.,CASSFLSTKTSTDTQYF
TRBV6-5,.,CASSYRGTDTQYF
TRBV5-1,.,CASSLRQGIGEQYF
TRBV7-8,.,CASSSRPGSGNTIYF
TRBV5-1,.,CATKGGKGYTF
TRBV7-9,.,CASSLAGGQNEQFF
TRBV19,.,CASSSETSYGHNEQFF
TRBV7-8,.,CASSLARESTEAFF
TRBV7-3,.,CASSSIQPQHF
TRBV11-3,.,CASSLGGRTPYEQYF